This T cell receptor (beta chain) was captured in a study of T cell clonality in common variable immunodeficiency. Assay used: immunoSEQ multiplex PCR; TCRdb lists only in-frame clones, some missing. The repertoire consists of about 52,000 clones, none detected only once. The CDR3 loop spans 14 amino acids. The germline gives CDR1 DFQATT, CDR2 SNEGSKA (reference sequence). The sample holds a few counts of this clone. The read ends 3 residues shy of where the CDR3 ends; the end is completed using the germline J gene. The sequencing input was peripheral blood mononuclear cells. The rearrangement uses TRBV20-1 and TRBJ2-7; D might be TRBD2 (6 bases). The sequence came from a person between 18 and 75 years old in good health. Here the CDR3 reads CAIGGAAWSYEQYF. The covered CDR3 bases are TGCGCAATAGGAGGGGCCGCTTGGTCCTACGAG.